This T cell receptor (beta chain) was sequenced for a study of T-cell reconstitution after alpha-beta-depleted transplantation in children (TCRdb year 2016). Regarding the complete study: Using TCR repertoire profiling, the study followed T-cell immune reconstitution in a quantitative way in children after TCRalphabeta/CD19-depleted allogeneic hematopoietic cell transplantation.

In regard to this clonotype: It lacks a known antigen. The sample holds no much larger clone one base away, and base qualities are not on file.

The method behind the library was PCR. TCRdb names Illumina HiSeq 2500 as the instrument used. TCR libraries were prepared with molecular barcoding, using unique molecular identifiers to normalize TCRbeta repertoire quantification. The raw public data were reprocessed by TCRdb itself: fastp quality trimming at Q25, MiXCR clonotype calling, in-frame beta chains only. Every entry covers one CDR3 protein and lists the most common genes and DNA from its rows. This sample lists 260,000 or so distinct CDR3 sequences; around 12% were detected once. Of the sample, around 2.8% falls within the top ten clones. Source: PBMCs from the stem cell graft donor, taken from the stem cell graft. The origin of this receptor is a human donor who donated a stem cell graft to a child with acute lymphoblastic leukemia.

The sequenced DNA is TGCAGTGCTCGGACACGGTTGAACACTGAAGCTTTCTTT. Translated, this gives CSARTRLNTEAFF. This receptor chain uses TRBV20-1 and TRBJ1-1; a tentative D call is TRBD1 (5 bases match). V drops 5 bases and J drops 0 bases, leaving 10 bases in between. CDR1 and CDR2 are drawn from the germline V gene (reference sequence): DFQATT, SNEGSKA. The CDR3 runs 13 amino acids, cysteine and phenylalanine included. Of all the DNA, just the CDR3 is kept, 39 bases in frame from base 1.